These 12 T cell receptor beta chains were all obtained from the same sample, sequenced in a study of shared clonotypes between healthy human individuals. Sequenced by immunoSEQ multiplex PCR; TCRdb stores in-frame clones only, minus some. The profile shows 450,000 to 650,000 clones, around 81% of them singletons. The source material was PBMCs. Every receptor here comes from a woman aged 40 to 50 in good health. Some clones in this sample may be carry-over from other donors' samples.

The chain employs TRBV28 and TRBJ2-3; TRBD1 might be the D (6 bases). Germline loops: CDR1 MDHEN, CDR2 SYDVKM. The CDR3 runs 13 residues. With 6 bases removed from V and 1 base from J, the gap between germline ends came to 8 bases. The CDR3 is CASSSGGTDTQYF. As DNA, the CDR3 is TGTGCCAGCAGCTCAGGGGGCACAGATACGCAGTATTTT.

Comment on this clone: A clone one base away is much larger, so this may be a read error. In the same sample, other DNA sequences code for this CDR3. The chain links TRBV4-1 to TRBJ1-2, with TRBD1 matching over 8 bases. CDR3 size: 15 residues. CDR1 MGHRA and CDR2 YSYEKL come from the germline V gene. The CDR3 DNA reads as TGCGCCAGCAGCCAAGATATTACAGGATCAGGGGGCTACACATTC. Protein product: CASSQDITGSGGYTF.

The CDR3 region has the DNA TGTGCCAGCAGTTTAAGGGGAGGCGGGGAGCTGTTTTTT. Residues: CASSLRGGGELFF. V gene TRBV27 combines with J gene TRBJ2-2, with TRBD2 as a possible D gene (6 bases). Trimming took off 2 bases at V and 7 bases at J, with 8 bases between the two ends. CDR3 length: 13 amino acids. Germline V gene data show CDR1 as MNHEY and CDR2 as SMNVEV (reference sequence).

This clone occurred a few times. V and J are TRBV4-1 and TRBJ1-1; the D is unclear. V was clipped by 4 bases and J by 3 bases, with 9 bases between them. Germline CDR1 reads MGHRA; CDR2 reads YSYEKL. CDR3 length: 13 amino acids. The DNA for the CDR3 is TGCGCCAGCAGCCCAGTAGTAGACACTGAAGCTTTCTTT. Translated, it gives CASSPVVDTEAFF.

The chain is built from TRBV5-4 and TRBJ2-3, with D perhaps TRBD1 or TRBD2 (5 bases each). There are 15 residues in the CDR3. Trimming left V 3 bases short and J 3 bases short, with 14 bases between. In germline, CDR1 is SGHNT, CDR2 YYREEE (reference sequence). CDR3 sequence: CASSSPRGSTDTQYF. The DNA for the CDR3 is TGTGCCAGCAGCTCCCCCCGGGGCTCGACAGATACGCAGTATTTT.

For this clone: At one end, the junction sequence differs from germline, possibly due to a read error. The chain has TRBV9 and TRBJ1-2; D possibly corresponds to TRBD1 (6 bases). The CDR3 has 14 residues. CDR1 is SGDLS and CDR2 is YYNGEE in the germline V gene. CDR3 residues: CASSVAGAGGGYTF. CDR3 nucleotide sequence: TGTGCCAGTAGCGTAGCTGGTGCCGGGGGCGGCTACACCTTC.

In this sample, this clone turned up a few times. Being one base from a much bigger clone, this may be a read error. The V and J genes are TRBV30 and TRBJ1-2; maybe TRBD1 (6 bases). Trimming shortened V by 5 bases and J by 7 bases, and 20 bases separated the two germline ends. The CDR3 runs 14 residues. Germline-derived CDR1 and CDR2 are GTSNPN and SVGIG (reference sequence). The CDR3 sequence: CAWGGPSTKAGYTF. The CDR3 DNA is TGTGCCTGGGGGGGGCCGAGTACAAAGGCTGGCTACACCTTC.

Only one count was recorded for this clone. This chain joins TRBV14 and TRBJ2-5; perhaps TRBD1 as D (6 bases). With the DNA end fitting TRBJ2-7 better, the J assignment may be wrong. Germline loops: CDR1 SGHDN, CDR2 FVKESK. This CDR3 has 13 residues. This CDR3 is CASGVQGTYEQYF. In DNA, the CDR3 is TGTGCCAGCGGGGTACAGGGAACCTACGAGCAGTACTTC.

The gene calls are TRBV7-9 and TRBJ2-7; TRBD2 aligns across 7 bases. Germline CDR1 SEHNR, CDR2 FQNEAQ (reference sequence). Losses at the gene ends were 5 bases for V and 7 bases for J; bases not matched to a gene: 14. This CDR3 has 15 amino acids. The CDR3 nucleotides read TGTGCCAGCAGCCCCCGGACTAGTGGGAGGGTTGAGCAGTACTTC. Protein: CASSPRTSGRVEQYF.

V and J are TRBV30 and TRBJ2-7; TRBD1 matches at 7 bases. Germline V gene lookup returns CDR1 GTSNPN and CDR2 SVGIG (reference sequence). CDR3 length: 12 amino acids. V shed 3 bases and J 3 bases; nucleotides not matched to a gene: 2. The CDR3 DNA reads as TGTGCCTGGAGCGGACAGGTCTACGAGCAGTACTTC. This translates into CAWSGQVYEQYF. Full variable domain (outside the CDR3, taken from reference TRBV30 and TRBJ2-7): SQTIHQWPATLVQPVGSPLSLECTVEGTSNPNLYWYRQAAGRGLQLLFYSVGIGQISSEVPQNLSASRPQDRQFILSSKKLLLSDSGFYLCAWSGQVYEQYFGPGTRLTVT.

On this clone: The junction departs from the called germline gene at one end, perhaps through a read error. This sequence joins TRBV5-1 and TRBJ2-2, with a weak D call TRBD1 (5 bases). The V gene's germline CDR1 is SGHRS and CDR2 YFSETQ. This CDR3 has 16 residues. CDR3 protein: CASSLAQGGNTGELFF. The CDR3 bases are TGCGCCAGTAGCTTGGCCCAGGGCGGGAACACCGGGGAGCTGTTTTTT.

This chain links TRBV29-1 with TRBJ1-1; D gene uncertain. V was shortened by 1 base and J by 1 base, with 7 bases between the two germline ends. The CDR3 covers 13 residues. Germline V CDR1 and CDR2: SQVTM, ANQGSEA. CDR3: CSVEVQPNTEAFF. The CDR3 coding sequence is TGCAGCGTTGAAGTACAGCCGAACACTGAAGCTTTCTTT.